The 16 T cell receptor beta chains given below trace back to one sample, sequenced in a study of T cells after yellow fever vaccination (dated by TCRdb to about 2019). Taken with the paper, the label for treatment or condition translates to: live attenuated yellow fever vaccine strain. Receptor amplification or capture employed 5' RACE. TCRdb lists the instrument as Illumina HiSeq 2500. TCRdb trimmed public reads at Q25 via fastp, called clones via MiXCR and kept in-frame beta chains. Each entry merges the rows of one CDR3 protein and shows their most common DNA and genes. The sample yields 450,000 to 650,000 distinct CDR3 sequences; approximately 13% were counted once. Over 13% of the sample is taken by the ten largest. The sample here was PBMCs, taken on the day of the yellow fever booster vaccination. The receptors originated from a man aged 25 to 40 who received the YFV17D yellow fever vaccine.

The chain employs TRBV19 and TRBJ2-3; D is ambiguous. CDR1 LNHDA and CDR2 SQIVND come from the germline V gene (reference sequence). Trimming removed 1 base at V and 3 bases at J, with 8 bases between. The CDR3 has 14 residues. The CDR3 protein is CASSIGAGTDTQYF. The CDR3 nucleotides read TGTGCCAGTAGTATAGGCGCAGGAACAGATACGCAGTATTTT.

V and J are TRBV20-1 and TRBJ2-1, with 9 bases that match TRBD2. This CDR3 region has 15 residues. Trimming cost V 4 bases and J 10 bases; bases outside gene matches: 14. Germline assignment: CDR1 DFQATT and CDR2 SNEGSKA (reference sequence). The CDR3 here is CSAKTPGLAGGEQFF. In nucleotides, the CDR3 is TGCAGTGCTAAAACACCGGGACTAGCAGGGGGGGAGCAGTTCTTC.

This clonotype was seen at least ten times. V is TRBV4-2 and J is TRBJ2-3; 9 nucleotides align to TRBD1. The CDR3 has 16 amino acids. CDR1 is LGHNA and CDR2 is YNFKEQ in the germline V gene. Germline trimming cut 0 bases from V and 4 bases from J; bases unmatched to any gene: 5. Here the CDR3 DNA reads TGTGCCAGCAGCCAAGATAGGGACAGGGTGGCAGATACGCAGTATTTT. This sequence encodes CASSQDRDRVADTQYF.

The CDR3 nucleotides read TGCAGTGCTAGAACCCCCGGGACTGTCCAAGAGACCCAGTACTTC. Its translation: CSARTPGTVQETQYF. This rearrangement joins TRBV20-1 to TRBJ2-5; D is perhaps TRBD2 (6 bases). Between the trimmed V and J ends, which lost 2 bases and 1 base, there was a span of 14 bases. From germline, CDR1 is DFQATT and CDR2 SNEGSKA (reference sequence). The CDR3 is made up of 15 amino acids.

This clonotype was counted only a few times. The rearrangement links TRBV2 to TRBJ1-1, with TRBD1 matching 8 bases. The length of the CDR3 is 14 residues. V shed 7 bases, J shed 1 base, and the junction held 5 bases outside the gene matches. Germline-derived CDR1 and CDR2 are SNHLY and FYNNEI. The CDR3 is CASNDRGGNTEAFF. DNA for the CDR3: TGTGCCAGCAATGACAGGGGAGGGAACACTGAAGCTTTCTTT.

This clonotype has a handful of counts. The chain has TRBV4-2 and TRBJ2-2; D gene unclear. The CDR3 length is 15 residues. The ends were cut back, 1 base at V and 1 base at J, with 7 bases in the middle. Looked up from germline, CDR1 is LGHNA and CDR2 is YNFKEQ. CDR3 in amino acids: CASSQVAGNTGELFF. CDR3 DNA: TGTGCCAGCAGCCAAGTCGCAGGGAACACCGGGGAGCTGTTTTTT.

This clonotype was detected a few times. This chain joins TRBV20-1 and TRBJ1-6; weak D call: TRBD1 (6 bases). The CDR3 runs to 14 residues. The V end lost 6 bases, the J end lost 9 bases, and 18 bases lay between the germline ends. CDR1 is DFQATT, CDR2 SNEGSKA, per germline (reference sequence). The CDR3 spells CSAKGGIMGSPLHF. The CDR3 DNA reads as TGCAGTGCGAAAGGGGGTATCATGGGTTCACCCCTCCACTTT.

V and J are TRBV18 and TRBJ2-7; 7 bases agree with TRBD2. V lost 0 bases, J lost 5 bases, and 7 bases stayed unmatched. The CDR3 has 15 amino acids. Per the germline V gene, CDR1 is KGHSH and CDR2 is LQKENI. This CDR3 is CASSPPGRESNEQYF. CDR3 coding DNA: TGTGCCAGCTCACCACCGGGGCGGGAGTCCAACGAGCAGTACTTC.

This clonotype was seen only a few times. DNA for the CDR3: TGCAGCGCGCGAGGGGGGCAGGGGTCCTACAATGAGCAGTTCTTC. Amino acid sequence: CSARGGQGSYNEQFF. This chain joins TRBV29-1 and TRBJ2-1; tentatively, D is TRBD1 or TRBD2 (6 bases each). Germline lookup yields CDR1 SQVTM and CDR2 ANQGSEA. V was trimmed by 7 bases and J by 1 base, leaving 17 bases between them. The CDR3 extends over 15 amino acids.

This clonotype occurred a few times. The V gene is TRBV28, the J gene TRBJ2-5; the match to TRBD1 covers 7 bases. J lost 4 bases, V lost 2 bases, and 7 bases had no gene match. The CDR3 totals 15 residues. CDR1 is MDHEN, CDR2 SYDVKM, per germline. The CDR3 here is CASSLPRGRPETQYF. The CDR3 DNA reads as TGTGCCAGCAGTTTACCGAGGGGGCGCCCAGAGACCCAGTACTTC.

The CDR3 DNA follows: TGCGCCAGCAGCTTAAGCAACCACGGGACCGGGACACGAGTAGCTGGAGAGCAGTACTTC. Translated, it gives CASSLSNHGTGTRVAGEQYF. V and J are TRBV5-1 and TRBJ2-7; TRBD1 is a possible D gene (6 bases). The germline V gene encodes CDR1 SGHRS and CDR2 YFSETQ. CDR3 length: 20 residues. Trimming shortened V by 2 bases and J by 7 bases, and 34 bases separated the two germline ends.

This clonotype appeared many times. The chain joins TRBV19 to TRBJ2-1; 11 bases fit TRBD2. The CDR3 contains 15 residues. CDR1 is LNHDA and CDR2 is SQIVND in the germline V gene (reference sequence). J gave up 8 bases and V 6 bases, and 9 bases lay outside the gene matches. CDR3 in DNA: TGTGCCAGTAGCCCAATAGCGGGAGGGCCCGATGAGCAGTTCTTC. It encodes CASSPIAGGPDEQFF.

This clonotype came up a few times. This chain links TRBV19 with TRBJ2-7, with D uncertain. The CDR3 totals 13 residues. CDR1 is LNHDA and CDR2 is SQIVND in the germline V gene (reference sequence). Trimming pared 5 bases from V and 2 bases from J, leaving 10 bases between. Here the CDR3 reads CASSSVDPYEQYF. CDR3 bases: TGTGCCAGTAGTTCCGTAGACCCCTACGAGCAGTACTTC.

This chain connects TRBV20-1 to TRBJ2-1; maybe TRBD2 (6 bases). There are 15 residues in the CDR3. V lost 5 bases and J lost 0, with 14 bases in between. Germline V lookup: CDR1 DFQATT, CDR2 SNEGSKA (reference sequence). CDR3 in DNA: TGCAGTGCTGGCCATAGCGGTAACTCCTACAATGAGCAGTTCTTC. Protein sequence: CSAGHSGNSYNEQFF.

This clonotype was detected only a few times. This rearrangement joins TRBV11-3 to TRBJ2-1; D might be TRBD1 or TRBD2, each matching 6 bases. The germline V and J ends were trimmed by 5 bases and 10 bases, with 21 bases remaining between them. This CDR3 contains 15 residues. Germline V gives CDR1 SGHNT, CDR2 YENEEA. The DNA of the CDR3 is TGTGCCAGCAGCCCTAGCCCGTTAGGAGGGGGGGAGCAGTTCTTC. This encodes CASSPSPLGGGEQFF.

This CDR3 is CATSREQVTDTQYF. CDR3 sequence (DNA): TGTGCCACCAGCAGAGAGCAAGTCACAGATACGCAGTATTTT. The chain is built from TRBV15 and TRBJ2-3; no definite D call. The germline CDR1 and CDR2 sequences are LNHNV and YYDKDF (reference sequence). This CDR3 is 14 amino acids long. The germline V and J ends were trimmed by 0 bases and 2 bases, with 6 bases remaining between them.